The 28 T cell receptor beta chains listed next were all sequenced from one sample in a study of beta chain features in type 1 diabetes. Overall study findings and caveats: All four CD4+ subsets from Type 1 diabetes patients carried moderately but significantly shorter TCRB CDR3s.

Their recognized antigens are unknown. Isolated RNA was reverse transcribed in full, so expressed TCRB transcripts were sequenced. Measured with immunoSEQ multiplex PCR; TCRdb has only the in-frame clones, and not every one. Among more than 250,000 clones listed, 13% to 15% were seen once. The material sequenced was naive CD4+ T cells from blood. The receptors come from a man younger than 45 with type 1 diabetes.

This clone turned up a few times. This chain uses TRBV6-5 with TRBJ2-3, with 8 bases identical to TRBD1. Germline V gives CDR1 MNHEY, CDR2 SVGAGI. The CDR3 length is 15 residues. V gave up 2 bases and J gave up 5 bases; unmatched junction bases: 6. Here the CDR3 reads CASSYIQGAKDTQYF. For the CDR3, the DNA is TGTGCCAGCAGTTACATTCAGGGGGCAAAAGATACGCAGTATTTT.

The chain uses TRBV27 and TRBJ1-2; weak D call: TRBD1 (6 bases). In germline, CDR1 is MNHEY, CDR2 SMNVEV (reference sequence). The CDR3 covers 13 residues. The V and J ends lost 5 bases and 4 bases respectively, with 11 bases between them. The CDR3, as DNA: TGTGCCAGCAGTGCCACAGGGCGCTATGGCTACACCTTC. Amino acid sequence: CASSATGRYGYTF.

This clone was observed a few times. The V call is TRBV7-2, the J call TRBJ2-1; 8 bases map to TRBD1. After removal of 6 bases from V and 6 bases from J, the junction contained 10 bases not matched to a gene. The germline gives CDR1 SGHTA, CDR2 FQGNSA. This CDR3 has 15 residues. CDR3 loop: CASRPTGTGSNEQFF. As DNA, the CDR3 is TGTGCCAGCAGACCCACCGGGACAGGAAGCAATGAGCAGTTCTTC.

The CDR3 coding sequence is TGTGCCAGCAGCCGACGCACAGGTACTGAAGCTTTCTTT. Protein product: CASSRRTGTEAFF. This chain connects TRBV14 to TRBJ1-1; possibly TRBD1 for D (5 bases). Germline V gives CDR1 SGHDN, CDR2 FVKESK. This CDR3 has 13 amino acids. Trimming stripped 4 bases from V and 5 bases from J, with 11 bases between. Together with reference TRBV14 and TRBJ1-1, the CDR3 gives the full variable domain: EAGVTQFPSHSVIEKGQTVTLRCDPISGHDNLYWYRRVMGKEIKFLLHFVKESKQDESGMPNNRFLAERTGGTYSTLKVQPAELEDSGVYFCASSRRTGTEAFFGQGTRLTVV.

This chain connects TRBV18 to TRBJ2-5; D perhaps matches TRBD1 (6 bases). This CDR3 region has 14 residues. The V gene's germline CDR1 is KGHSH and CDR2 LQKENI. The V end lost 3 bases, the J end lost 5 bases, and 13 bases lay between the germline ends. The CDR3 nucleotides read TGTGCCAGCTCACCCCGGGACAACGGGGAGACCCAGTACTTC. As protein: CASSPRDNGETQYF.

This chain connects TRBV5-6 to TRBJ2-4; 7 nucleotides align to TRBD2. The CDR3 sequence is 17 residues long. Trimming took 0 bases from V and 0 from J; bases not matched to a gene: 6. CDR1 and CDR2 from the germline V gene are SGHDT and YYEEEE. As DNA, the CDR3 is TGTGCCAGCAGCTTGGTCTCAGGGAGGGTAGCCAAAAACATTCAGTACTTC. Its protein is CASSLVSGRVAKNIQYF.

With regard to this clone: The same CDR3 also results from other DNA sequences found in this sample. The CDR3 region has the DNA TGCGCCAGCAGCTTCGACAGAGGGAACACTGAAGCTTTCTTT. Protein product: CASSFDRGNTEAFF. This chain uses TRBV5-1 with TRBJ1-1; D perhaps matches TRBD1 (5 bases). Trimming stripped 2 bases from V and 1 base from J, with 9 bases between. This CDR3 is built from 14 residues. Germline CDR1 and CDR2: SGHRS and YFSETQ.

The table lists this clone with a few counts. V is TRBV25-1 and J is TRBJ2-7, with D possibly matching TRBD1 (5 bases). V gave up 3 bases and J gave up 7 bases, with 13 bases separating them. The CDR3 runs to 13 residues. Germline V gene sequence: CDR1 MGHDK, CDR2 SYGVNS. CDR3 in amino acids: CASSDYRTREQYF. As DNA, the CDR3 is TGTGCCAGCAGTGATTACAGGACACGGGAGCAGTACTTC.

This clone has only a few counts. The J gene is TRBJ2-1, the V gene TRBV19; 7 bases map to TRBD2. Germline values: CDR1 LNHDA, CDR2 SQIVND (reference sequence). Unmatched junction bases numbered 5, after V lost 3 bases and J lost 0 bases. This CDR3 contains 16 residues. CDR3 sequence: CASSMIAGSSYNEQFF. The CDR3 DNA sequence: TGTGCCAGTAGTATGATAGCGGGCTCCTCCTACAATGAGCAGTTCTTC.

This clone has a handful of counts. The chain combines TRBV7-3 with TRBJ1-1; tentatively, D is TRBD1 (5 bases). Germline assignment: CDR1 SGHTA and CDR2 FQGTGA. The CDR3 is 14 residues long. With 3 bases removed from V and 4 bases from J, the gap between germline ends came to 12 bases. CDR3 region: CASSLGSGFTEAFF. In DNA, the CDR3 is TGTGCCAGCAGCTTGGGCTCAGGGTTCACTGAAGCTTTCTTT.

The genes are TRBV7-2 and TRBJ2-1; the D gene is possibly TRBD1 (6 bases). The CDR3 extends over 15 amino acids. CDR1 SGHTA and CDR2 FQGNSA come from the germline V gene. V dropped 3 bases and J dropped 6 bases, with 15 bases sitting between them. CDR3 in amino acids: CASSLWWGPANEQFF. In nucleotides, the CDR3 is TGTGCCAGCAGCTTGTGGTGGGGGCCTGCCAATGAGCAGTTCTTC.

This chain connects TRBV19 to TRBJ2-1; D is undetermined. The CDR3 extends over 15 amino acids. Deletions cut 4 bases from V and 0 bases from J, with 10 bases between. CDR1 and CDR2 from the germline V gene are LNHDA and SQIVND (reference sequence). This CDR3 is CASSRADLSYNEQFF. DNA for the CDR3: TGTGCCAGTAGTAGGGCAGATCTCTCCTACAATGAGCAGTTCTTC. The full variable domain, rest sourced from reference TRBV19 and TRBJ2-1, is DGGITQSPKYLFRKEGQNVTLSCEQNLNHDAMYWYRQDPGQGLRLIYYSQIVNDFQKGDIAEGYSVSREKKESFPLTVTSAQKNPTAFYLCASSRADLSYNEQFFGPGTRLTVL.

The J gene is TRBJ2-7, the V gene TRBV4-2; 10 bases align to TRBD2. The CDR3 has 15 residues. The germline gives CDR1 LGHNA, CDR2 YNFKEQ. V gave up 4 bases and J gave up 5 bases; unmatched junction bases: 8. The CDR3 sequence: CASSLEREGPHEQYF. In DNA, the CDR3 is TGTGCCAGCAGCCTCGAGCGGGAGGGCCCACACGAGCAGTACTTC.

The table lists this clone with a few counts. V usage is TRBV19 and J usage is TRBJ2-1; 7 positions match TRBD1. CDR3 length: 17 residues. Per germline, CDR1 LNHDA and CDR2 SQIVND (reference sequence). The V and J ends lost 5 bases and 6 bases, in that order; junction bases with no gene match: 16. CDR3 coding DNA: TGTGCCAGTAGTGACGCCCCCGGGACAGAAAGGGGCAATGAGCAGTTCTTC. Residues: CASSDAPGTERGNEQFF.

V and J are TRBV7-9 and TRBJ2-2; D is possibly TRBD2 (6 bases). The CDR3 covers 14 residues. The germline gives CDR1 SEHNR, CDR2 FQNEAQ (reference sequence). V gave up 8 bases and J gave up 5 bases, with 15 bases separating them. The CDR3 DNA sequence: TGTGCCAGCGTTCCGGGAGCAAGGACCGGGGAGCTGTTTTTT. Protein sequence: CASVPGARTGELFF. The whole variable domain, remainder taken from reference TRBV7-9 and TRBJ2-2, is DTGVSQNPRHKITKRGQNVTFRCDPISEHNRLYWYRQTLGQGPEFLTYFQNEAQLEKSRLLSDRFSAERPKGSFSTLEIQRTEQGDSAMYLCASVPGARTGELFFGEGSRLTVL.

In its sample, this clone was seen a few times. The chain uses TRBV9 and TRBJ2-2; 10 positions match TRBD2. J gave up 5 bases and V 0 bases, and 7 bases lay outside the gene matches. The CDR3 is 17 amino acids. Germline lookup yields CDR1 SGDLS and CDR2 YYNGEE. Written as DNA, the CDR3 is TGTGCCAGCAGCGTAGGGGCTAGCGGGAGCGGGACCGGGGAGCTGTTTTTT. Translating gives CASSVGASGSGTGELFF.

This clone was observed a handful of times. CDR3 coding DNA: TGTGCCAGCAGTTTACTAGCGGGGAACATTCAGTACTTC. This sequence encodes CASSLLAGNIQYF. The rearrangement uses TRBV28 and TRBJ2-4; 9 positions match TRBD2. Trimming at V came to 2 bases and at J to 7 bases, leaving 0 bases not matched to a gene. The CDR3 sequence is 13 residues long. Germline V gives CDR1 MDHEN, CDR2 SYDVKM. Full variable domain (missing parts from reference TRBV28 and TRBJ2-4): DVKVTQSSRYLVKRTGEKVFLECVQDMDHENMFWYRQDPGLGLRLIYFSYDVKMKEKGDIPEGYSVSREKKERFSLILESASTNQTSMYLCASSLLAGNIQYFGAGTRLSVL.

The V and J genes are TRBV5-6 and TRBJ1-5, with 8 positions matching TRBD1. The CDR3 has 16 amino acids. Germline lookup yields CDR1 SGHDT and CDR2 YYEEEE. V shed 4 bases and J 5 bases; nucleotides not matched to a gene: 11. The CDR3 sequence is CASSLWAGQGHQPQHF. In DNA form, the CDR3 reads TGTGCCAGCAGCCTGTGGGCAGGACAGGGCCATCAGCCCCAGCATTTT.

This clone was observed a few times. The V and J genes are TRBV28 and TRBJ2-1; TRBD2 aligns across 8 bases. V shed 10 bases and J 5 bases; nucleotides not matched to a gene: 4. Germline CDR1 reads MDHEN; CDR2 reads SYDVKM. The CDR3 runs to 12 residues. The CDR3 bases are TGTGCCACCCGACTAGCGCACAATGAGCAGTTCTTC. Translating it yields CATRLAHNEQFF.

This rearrangement joins TRBV4-3 to TRBJ2-5, with D unresolved. Trimming took 3 bases from V and 5 from J, leaving 13 bases between them. Germline V gene sequence: CDR1 LGHNA, CDR2 YSLEER. The CDR3 sequence is 14 residues long. CDR3 residues: CASSQNRMRETQYF. Here the CDR3 DNA reads TGCGCCAGCAGCCAGAATCGTATGCGGGAGACCCAGTACTTC.

The V call is TRBV2, the J call TRBJ2-5, with a weak D call TRBD2 (5 bases). Germline CDR1 is SNHLY and CDR2 is FYNNEI. The V end was cut by 6 bases, the J end by 9 bases, with 23 bases between. The CDR3 covers 15 residues. CDR3: CASSPQQAGFRPQYF. The CDR3 nucleotides are TGTGCCAGCAGCCCACAGCAGGCGGGTTTTCGGCCCCAGTACTTC.

The rearrangement joins TRBV5-1 to TRBJ2-2, with D uncertain. The germline gives CDR1 SGHRS, CDR2 YFSETQ. V lost 6 bases and J 1 base, leaving 7 bases between the germline ends. The CDR3 has 13 residues. The DNA of the CDR3 is TGCGCCAGCACCAACGGGAACACCGGGGAGCTGTTTTTT. The encoded protein is CASTNGNTGELFF.

The chain links TRBV20-1 to TRBJ2-1, with a tentative D call TRBD2 (5 bases). Germline assignment: CDR1 DFQATT and CDR2 SNEGSKA (reference sequence). This CDR3 comprises 10 residues. V shed 4 bases and J shed 10 bases, with 8 bases lying between them. The CDR3 spells CSAIKREQFF. DNA of the CDR3: TGCAGTGCTATAAAGCGGGAGCAGTTCTTC.

This clone was seen more than once but under ten times. The genes are TRBV4-2 and TRBJ2-7; perhaps TRBD1 as D (6 bases). The CDR3 totals 15 residues. With 0 bases removed from V and 7 bases from J, the gap between germline ends came to 16 bases. Germline V lookup: CDR1 LGHNA, CDR2 YNFKEQ. The CDR3 DNA reads TGTGCCAGCAGCCAAGAGGGGACATCCTCCGCAGAGCAGTACTTC. Its protein product is CASSQEGTSSAEQYF.

This clone was seen more than once but under ten times. This sequence joins TRBV28 and TRBJ2-1, with TRBD2 identical over 11 bases. The CDR3 totals 17 residues. J was trimmed by 0 bases and V by 4 bases; bases with no gene match: 5. Germline-derived CDR1 and CDR2 are MDHEN and SYDVKM. The CDR3 bases are TGTGCCAGCAGTTCCTCCGGGACTAGCGGCTCCTACAATGAGCAGTTCTTC. The encoded protein is CASSSSGTSGSYNEQFF.

This clone has only a few counts. The CDR3 sequence is CASSLAGGGNQPQHF. CDR3 bases: TGTGCCAGCAGCTTAGCTGGCGGCGGCAATCAGCCCCAGCATTTT. This sequence joins TRBV7-2 and TRBJ1-5; D uncertain. Germline CDR1 is SGHTA and CDR2 is FQGNSA. This CDR3 has 15 amino acids. The V end lost 0 bases, the J end lost 2 bases, and 8 bases lay between the germline ends.

This clone was detected a few times. V and J are TRBV28 and TRBJ2-4, with 7 bases fitting TRBD1. Trimming took 7 bases from V and 7 from J; bases not matched to a gene: 4. Germline V gives CDR1 MDHEN, CDR2 SYDVKM. The CDR3 length is 12 residues. CDR3 bases: TGTGCCAGCAATGAGGGGGCGAACATTCAGTACTTC. This translates into CASNEGANIQYF.

V usage is TRBV5-6 and J usage is TRBJ1-5; 11 bases agree with TRBD1. J lost 4 bases, V lost 1 base, and 1 base had no gene match. This CDR3 has 15 residues. Germline V CDR1 and CDR2: SGHDT, YYEEEE. The CDR3 region has the DNA TGTGCCAGCAGCTTGAGGGACAGGGGGAATCAGCCCCAGCATTTT. Amino acid sequence: CASSLRDRGNQPQHF.